Listed below are T cell receptor beta chains from one sample, sequenced in a study of blood T cell repertoires in COVID-19. Measured with immunoSEQ multiplex PCR; TCRdb has only the in-frame clones, and not every one. The table shows about 150,000 clones, with around 80% occurring only once. The sample taken for sequencing was PBMCs or T cells enriched from blood (not recorded which). These receptors were collected from a man aged 45-65 years who had recovered from COVID-19. Both conserved end residues are part of each CDR3. The D gene is left open where the match is weak. Some rows mark clone size as missing; the rest say once, few, many or name a class of expanded clone.

TRBV7-8	TRBD1	-	TRBJ1-2	CASSLARFEGQRSNYGYTF	TGTGCCAGCAGCTTAGCGCGCTTTGAGGGACAGCGATCTAACTATGGCTACACCTTC
TRBV7-2	-	-	TRBJ1-1	CASSAQQGANTEAFF	TGTGCCAGCAGCGCCCAACAGGGAGCGAACACTGAAGCTTTCTTT
TRBV7-9	TRBD1	-	TRBJ2-2	CASSSGTVTFANTGELFF	TGTGCCAGCAGCTCGGGGACAGTCACTTTCGCGAACACCGGGGAGCTGTTTTTT
TRBV19	TRBD1	-	TRBJ1-1	CASTWDRGNTEAFF	TGTGCCAGTACGTGGGACAGGGGTAACACTGAAGCTTTCTTT
TRBV28	TRBD1	few	TRBJ1-1	CASSRDRVTEAFF	TGTGCCAGCAGCCGGGACAGGGTCACTGAAGCTTTCTTT
TRBV5-4	-	-	TRBJ2-2	CASRTDLGNTGELFF	TGTGCCAGCAGGACTGACTTGGGGAACACCGGGGAGCTGTTTTTT
TRBV2	TRBD1	once	TRBJ2-5	CASSKDRETWETQYF	TGTGCCAGCAGTAAGGACAGGGAGACGTGGGAGACCCAGTACTTC
TRBV18	TRBD1	-	TRBJ1-5	CASSPGQGQLEQPQHF	TGTGCCAGCTCACCGGGACAGGGGCAATTGGAACAGCCCCAGCATTTT
TRBV7-9	TRBD1	-	TRBJ1-6	CASSQDRVNSPLHF	TGTGCCAGCAGTCAGGACAGGGTTAATTCACCCCTCCACTTT
TRBV19	-	few	TRBJ1-1	CATGRVGVTEAFF	TGTGCCACCGGCAGGGTGGGTGTCACTGAAGCTTTCTTT
TRBV18	TRBD1	-	TRBJ2-1	CASSKRQGGTYNEQFF	TGTGCCAGCTCAAAAAGACAGGGGGGCACCTACAATGAGCAGTTCTTC
TRBV3-1/TRBV3-2	TRBD1	-	TRBJ1-6	CASSQVQGHRGPLPLHF	TGTGCCAGCAGCCAAGTCCAAGGGCACAGGGGCCCCCTTCCCCTCCACTTT
TRBV3-1/TRBV3-2	-	-	TRBJ2-7	CASSQEGTGQRNEQYF	TGTGCCAGCAGCCAAGAAGGTACAGGGCAGAGGAACGAGCAGTACTTC
TRBV11-2	-	-	TRBJ1-5	CASSLEPNGPQHF	TGTGCCAGCAGCTTAGAACCTAACGGGCCCCAGCATTTT
TRBV5-1	TRBD2	-	TRBJ2-3	CASSLGLAGIRTDTQYF	TGCGCCAGCAGCTTGGGACTAGCGGGGATCAGGACAGATACGCAGTATTTT
TRBV11-2	TRBD2	few	TRBJ2-7	CASSLEGGRSGGTYEQYF	TGTGCCAGCAGCTTAGAAGGCGGAAGAAGCGGGGGAACCTACGAGCAGTACTTC
TRBV18	-	-	TRBJ2-5	CASSPWRGGETQYF	TGTGCCAGCTCACCATGGAGGGGCGGGGAGACCCAGTACTTC
TRBV11-3	-	-	TRBJ2-3	CASSLGQVASTDTQYF	TGTGCCAGCAGCTTAGGACAGGTTGCTAGCACAGATACGCAGTATTTT
TRBV18	TRBD1	-	TRBJ1-2	CASSRGDRSNYGYTF	TGTGCCAGCTCACGGGGGGACAGATCCAACTATGGCTACACCTTC
TRBV7-2	-	once	TRBJ2-7	CASSTNRAGGEQYF	TGTGCCAGCAGTACCAATCGGGCCGGCGGGGAGCAGTACTTC
TRBV7-2	-	-	TRBJ2-1	CASSQPLVDNEQFF	TGTGCCAGCAGCCAACCCCTAGTTGACAATGAGCAGTTCTTC
TRBV6-1	TRBD1	-	TRBJ2-1	CASSEGRDRTYNEQFF	TGTGCCAGCAGTGAAGGGAGGGACAGGACGTACAATGAGCAGTTCTTC
TRBV6-5	TRBD1	-	TRBJ2-2	CASSYVGTGFTGELFF	TGTGCCAGCAGTTATGTAGGGACAGGGTTCACCGGGGAGCTGTTTTTT
TRBV11-2	-	-	TRBJ1-6	CASSLGRSGNSPLHF	TGTGCCAGCAGCTTAGGTCGAAGTGGCAATTCACCCCTCCACTTT
TRBV20-1	-	-	TRBJ1-1	CSASGGKGTEAFF	TGCAGTGCTAGTGGGGGCAAGGGGACTGAAGCTTTCTTT
TRBV27	TRBD1	-	TRBJ1-2	CASTTGGRRGYTF	TGTGCCAGCACTACAGGGGGGCGGCGTGGCTACACCTTC
TRBV28	TRBD1	-	TRBJ2-5	CASSLPPPTGMETQYF	TGTGCCAGCAGTTTACCCCCTCCGACAGGGATGGAGACCCAGTACTTC
TRBV4-1	-	-	TRBJ1-4	CASSQDGWGPNEKLFF	TGCGCCAGCAGCCAAGATGGCTGGGGCCCTAATGAAAAACTGTTTTTT
TRBV2	-	few	TRBJ1-3	CASSEGRANSGNTIYF	TGTGCCAGCAGTGAAGGGAGAGCGAACTCTGGAAACACCATATATTTT
TRBV11-2	-	once	TRBJ1-6	CASSLVGRNSPLHF	TGTGCCAGCAGCTTAGTGGGCCGTAATTCACCCCTCCACTTT
TRBV6-5	-	-	TRBJ2-3	CASRPTGYGGTQYF	TGTGCCAGCAGGCCGACAGGATACGGAGGTACGCAGTATTTT
TRBV6-4	TRBD2	-	TRBJ2-3	CASSDSAGGEVDTQYF	TGTGCCAGCAGTGACTCAGCGGGGGGTGAGGTAGATACGCAGTATTTT
TRBV5-1	-	-	TRBJ1-4	CASSLARGGGEKLFF	TGCGCCAGCAGCTTGGCCAGAGGGGGTGGAGAAAAACTGTTTTTT
TRBV5-1	TRBD1	-	TRBJ1-5	CASSRDGTGPAQPQHF	TGCGCCAGCAGCCGCGACGGGACAGGGCCGGCTCAGCCCCAGCATTTT
TRBV2	TRBD1	-	TRBJ1-1	CASGGIDRGTEAFF	TGTGCCAGTGGGGGAATAGACAGGGGCACTGAAGCTTTCTTT
TRBV29-1	TRBD1	few	TRBJ2-7	CSVEGTGAPSEQYF	TGCAGCGTTGAGGGGACAGGGGCTCCCTCCGAGCAGTACTTC
TRBV7-9	-	-	TRBJ2-7	CASSLATGSYEQYF	TGTGCCAGCAGCTTAGCAACAGGGTCCTACGAGCAGTACTTC
TRBV18	TRBD1	-	TRBJ1-6	CASSRRQGAGFNSPLHF	TGTGCCAGCTCACGAAGACAGGGGGCAGGTTTCAATTCACCCCTCCACTTT
TRBV18	-	-	TRBJ1-1	CASSSGGTEAFF	TGTGCCAGCTCAAGTGGAGGGACTGAAGCTTTCTTT
TRBV29-1	-	-	TRBJ1-2	CSVGPGNYGYTF	TGCAGCGTTGGGCCGGGGAACTATGGCTACACCTTC
TRBV5-1	TRBD2	once	TRBJ2-1	CASSLAGEYNEQFF	TGCGCCAGCAGCTTAGCGGGGGAATACAATGAGCAGTTCTTC
TRBV7-2	TRBD1	-	TRBJ2-7	CASSSAFGQGFYEQYF	TGTGCCAGCAGCTCCGCTTTCGGACAGGGGTTCTACGAGCAGTACTTC
TRBV7-2	TRBD2	-	TRBJ2-7	CASSLAYPGTSGGYEQYF	TGTGCCAGCAGCTTAGCCTACCCTGGGACTAGCGGGGGTTACGAGCAGTACTTC
TRBV15	TRBD1	-	TRBJ2-7	CATSRDWTGLKYF	TGTGCCACCAGCAGAGATTGGACAGGACTTAAGTACTTC
TRBV12-3/TRBV12-4	-	-	TRBJ1-2	CASSLLGPLGYTF	TGTGCCAGCAGTCTCCTGGGCCCGCTCGGCTACACCTTC
TRBV6-5	TRBD2	-	TRBJ2-1	CASSPPTGLANEQFF	TGTGCCAGCAGTCCCCCCACGGGACTAGCAAATGAGCAGTTCTTC
TRBV3-1/TRBV3-2	-	-	TRBJ1-1	CASSPHAGRREGTEAFF	TGTGCCAGCAGCCCCCACGCCGGTCGGAGAGAAGGCACTGAAGCTTTCTTT
TRBV5-6	TRBD2	-	TRBJ2-5	CASSGGLAGVETQYF	TGTGCCAGCAGCGGGGGACTAGCGGGGGTAGAGACCCAGTACTTC
TRBV2	-	-	TRBJ2-7	CASSTRGFSSYEQYF	TGTGCCAGCAGTACCAGGGGCTTTAGCTCCTACGAGCAGTACTTC
TRBV7-2	TRBD1	-	TRBJ2-7	CASSFFGTGIYEQYF	TGTGCCAGCAGCTTTTTTGGGACAGGGATTTACGAGCAGTACTTC
TRBV14	-	-	TRBJ1-1	CASSQDLGEVNTEAFF	TGTGCCAGCAGCCAAGATCTGGGGGAGGTGAACACTGAAGCTTTCTTT
TRBV9	TRBD1	-	TRBJ2-5	CASSARQGQETQYF	TGTGCCAGCAGCGCCCGACAGGGCCAAGAGACCCAGTACTTC
TRBV6-5	TRBD1	-	TRBJ1-1	CASSYSGQDPEAFF	TGTGCCAGCAGTTACTCGGGACAGGACCCTGAAGCTTTCTTT
TRBV19	TRBD2	once	TRBJ2-5	CATQAGGLVETQYF	TGTGCCACCCAAGCGGGGGGGCTCGTGGAGACCCAGTACTTC
TRBV10-3	TRBD1	-	TRBJ1-2	CAISDRLGQGNYGYTF	TGTGCCATCAGTGACCGTCTGGGACAGGGAAACTATGGCTACACCTTC